This T cell receptor (beta chain) stems from a study of response to subunit inactivated influenza vaccine. In this sample, this clonotype turned up many times. TCRdb redid the calling of the RT-PCR reads with MiXCR, one entry per CDR3 protein. Of roughly 500,000 distinct CDR3 sequences in the sample, approximately 15% are singletons; the top ten hold less than 4%. V was shortened by 3 bases and J by 0 bases, with 14 bases between the two germline ends. Germline V gene sequence: CDR1 SGHRS, CDR2 YFSETQ. The CDR3 contains 16 residues. This TCR was sampled from a man between 50 and 75 years old who received an inactivated influenza vaccine. This specimen consisted of CD4+ T cells sorted from PBMCs, obtained less than 30 months after vaccination. The chain combines TRBV5-1 with TRBJ2-3; no firm D call. CDR3 sequence reads: CASSSPSFASTDTQYF. The CDR3 DNA sequence: TGCGCCAGCAGCTCACCGTCATTTGCTAGCACAGATACGCAGTATTTT.